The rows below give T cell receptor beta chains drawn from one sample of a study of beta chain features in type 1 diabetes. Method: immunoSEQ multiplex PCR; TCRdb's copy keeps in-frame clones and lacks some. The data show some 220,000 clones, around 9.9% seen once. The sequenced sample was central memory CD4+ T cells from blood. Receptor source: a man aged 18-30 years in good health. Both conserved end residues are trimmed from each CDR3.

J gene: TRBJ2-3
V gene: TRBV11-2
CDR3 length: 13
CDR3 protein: ASSQNRGLTDTQY

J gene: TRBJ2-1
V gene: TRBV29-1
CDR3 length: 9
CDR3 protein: SVDSANEQF

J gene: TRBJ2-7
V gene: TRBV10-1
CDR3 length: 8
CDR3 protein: ARNSYEQY

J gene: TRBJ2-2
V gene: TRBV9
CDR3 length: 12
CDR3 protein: ASSRTGGTGELF

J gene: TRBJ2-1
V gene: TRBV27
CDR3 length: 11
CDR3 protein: ASGYRRDGEQF

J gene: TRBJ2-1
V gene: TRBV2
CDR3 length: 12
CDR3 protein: ASSGDWYYNEQF

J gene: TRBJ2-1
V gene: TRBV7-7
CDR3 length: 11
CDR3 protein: ASSPGLVNEQF

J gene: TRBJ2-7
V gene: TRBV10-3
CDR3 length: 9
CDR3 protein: AISEVREQY

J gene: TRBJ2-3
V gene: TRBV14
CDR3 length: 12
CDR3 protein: ASSQDLAGRGQY

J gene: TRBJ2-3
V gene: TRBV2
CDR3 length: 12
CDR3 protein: ASKLAGGTDTQY

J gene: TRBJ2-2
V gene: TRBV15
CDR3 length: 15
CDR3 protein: ATSRDLSGSGTGELF

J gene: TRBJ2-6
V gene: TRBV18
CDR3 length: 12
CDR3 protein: ASSTRDSPSVLT

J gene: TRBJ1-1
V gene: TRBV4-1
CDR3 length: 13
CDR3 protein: ASSRGNRDVTEAF

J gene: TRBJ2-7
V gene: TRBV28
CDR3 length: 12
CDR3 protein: ASSIHGSSYEQY

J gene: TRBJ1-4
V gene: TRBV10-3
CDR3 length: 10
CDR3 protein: AISAFDEKLF

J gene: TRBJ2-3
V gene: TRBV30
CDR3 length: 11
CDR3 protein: AWILWSTDTQY

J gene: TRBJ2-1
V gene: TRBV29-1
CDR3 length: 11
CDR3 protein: SASSGNYNEQF

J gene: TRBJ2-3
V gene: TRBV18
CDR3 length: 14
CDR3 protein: ASSPYGGGGTDTQY

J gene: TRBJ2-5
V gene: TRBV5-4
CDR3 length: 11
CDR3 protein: ASSSPGGETQY

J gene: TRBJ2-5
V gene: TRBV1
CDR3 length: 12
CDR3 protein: TSSQDARWETQY

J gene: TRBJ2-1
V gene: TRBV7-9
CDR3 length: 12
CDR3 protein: ASSLGSSHGEQF

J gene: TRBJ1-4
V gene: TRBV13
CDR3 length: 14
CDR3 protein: ASSLGGPGLIEKLF

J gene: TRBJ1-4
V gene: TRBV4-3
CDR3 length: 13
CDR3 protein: ASSDPGQGSEKLF

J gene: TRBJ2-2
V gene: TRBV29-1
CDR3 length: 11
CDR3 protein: SVARGDTGELF

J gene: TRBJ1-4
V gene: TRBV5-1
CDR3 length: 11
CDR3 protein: ASSLDPNEKLF

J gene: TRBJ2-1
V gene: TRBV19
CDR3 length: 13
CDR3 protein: ASIPPAGTRDEQF

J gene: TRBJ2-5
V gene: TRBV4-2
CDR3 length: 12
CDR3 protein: ASSPRQGRETQY

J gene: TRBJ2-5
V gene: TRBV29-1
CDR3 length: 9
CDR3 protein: SVGTGETQY

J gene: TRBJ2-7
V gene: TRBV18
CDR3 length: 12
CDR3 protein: ASSPSGRSAEQY

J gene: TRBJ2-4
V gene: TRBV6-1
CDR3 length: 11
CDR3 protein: ASRAVGWDIQY

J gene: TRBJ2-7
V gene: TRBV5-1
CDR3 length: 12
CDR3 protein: ASSTGQGSYEQY

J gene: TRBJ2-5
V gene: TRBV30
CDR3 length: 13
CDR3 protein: AWRLRTRETETQY

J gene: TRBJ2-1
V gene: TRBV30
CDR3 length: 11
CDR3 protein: AWSRLAGGKQF

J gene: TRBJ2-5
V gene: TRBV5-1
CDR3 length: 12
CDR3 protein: ASSLQNREETQY

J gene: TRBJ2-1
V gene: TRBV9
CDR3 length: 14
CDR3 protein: ASSVGLREYYNEQF

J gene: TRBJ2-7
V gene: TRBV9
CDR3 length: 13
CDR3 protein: ASSPRAQASYEQY

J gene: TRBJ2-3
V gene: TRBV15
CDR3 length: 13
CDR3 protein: ATSDSGRTTDTQY

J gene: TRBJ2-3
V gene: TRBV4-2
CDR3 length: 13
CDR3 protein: ASSQVAPSTDTQY

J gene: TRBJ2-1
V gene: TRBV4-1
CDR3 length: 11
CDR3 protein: ASSLGQLYEQF

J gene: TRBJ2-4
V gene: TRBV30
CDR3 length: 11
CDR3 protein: ACSGEVRNIQY

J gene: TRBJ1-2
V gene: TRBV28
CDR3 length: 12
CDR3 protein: ASSFLVRDYGYT

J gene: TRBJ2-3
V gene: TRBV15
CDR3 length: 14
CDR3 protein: ATSRDARGRTDTQY

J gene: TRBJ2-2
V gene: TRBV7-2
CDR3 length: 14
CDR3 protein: ASSSQTSGRTGELF

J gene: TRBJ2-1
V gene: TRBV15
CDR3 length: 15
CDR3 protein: ATSRAPPGSSYNEQF

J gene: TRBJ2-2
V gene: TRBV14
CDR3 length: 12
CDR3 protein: ASSHGSYTGELF

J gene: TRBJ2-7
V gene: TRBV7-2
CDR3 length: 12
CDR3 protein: ASSLTRLVREQY

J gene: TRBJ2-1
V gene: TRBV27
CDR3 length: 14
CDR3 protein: ASSRRRDRVSNEQF

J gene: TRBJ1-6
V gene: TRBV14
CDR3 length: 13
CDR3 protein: ASSPQRGGNSPLH

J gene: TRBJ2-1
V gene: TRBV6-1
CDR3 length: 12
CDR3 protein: ASMKAGVGGEQF

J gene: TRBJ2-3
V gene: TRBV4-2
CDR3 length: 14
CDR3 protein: ASSQGSSGGTDTQY

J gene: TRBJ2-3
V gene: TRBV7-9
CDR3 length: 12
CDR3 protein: ASSLSGGTDTQY

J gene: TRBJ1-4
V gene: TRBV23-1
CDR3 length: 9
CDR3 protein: ASTPGTELF

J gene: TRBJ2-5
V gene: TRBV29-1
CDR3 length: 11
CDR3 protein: SVEGQPQETQY

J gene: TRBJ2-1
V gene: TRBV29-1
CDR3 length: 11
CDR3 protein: SGGRAPYNEQF

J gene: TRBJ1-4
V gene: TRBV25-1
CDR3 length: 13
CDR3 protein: ASSARGTANEKLF

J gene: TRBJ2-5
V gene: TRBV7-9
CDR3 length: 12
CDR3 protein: ASSGFGHRETQY

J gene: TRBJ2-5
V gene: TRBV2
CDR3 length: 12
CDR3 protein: ASSGSRLQETQY

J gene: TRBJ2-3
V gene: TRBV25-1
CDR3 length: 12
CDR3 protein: ASSELQGTDTQY

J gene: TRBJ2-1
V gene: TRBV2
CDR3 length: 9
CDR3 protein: ASRETLVGF

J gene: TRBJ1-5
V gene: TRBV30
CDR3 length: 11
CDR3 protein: AWSGEENQPQH